This T cell receptor (beta chain) was profiled in a study of cytomegalovirus exposure and HLA in healthy donors. Turning to the study itself: Across 300 to 400 genotyped donors, 81% landed in the Caucasian-associated ancestry cluster.

Findings of the study overall: The authors later linked a missense DCLRE1C variant to TCR beta V- and J-gene trimming.

Both 60 Vbeta primers and 13 Jbeta primers went into the PCR. Sequencing was performed with immunoSEQ multiplex PCR; in TCRdb, only in-frame clones are kept and a portion is missing. The data show more than 100,000 clones, with roughly 71% seen just once and 5.8% held by the top ten. This CDR3 has 13 amino acids. Trimming took 0 bases from V and 9 from J, leaving 12 bases between them. Germline assignment: CDR1 SGHDN and CDR2 FVKESK. Details on this clone: Its antigen remains unknown.

The sequenced sample consisted of PBMCs. The chain uses TRBV14 and TRBJ2-7; the D is unclear. This receptor was identified in a woman aged 45-65 years in good health and CMV-seropositive. Written as DNA, the CDR3 is TGTGCCAGCAGCCAAGATTACGATACGAGGCAGTACTTC. It yields the protein CASSQDYDTRQYF.